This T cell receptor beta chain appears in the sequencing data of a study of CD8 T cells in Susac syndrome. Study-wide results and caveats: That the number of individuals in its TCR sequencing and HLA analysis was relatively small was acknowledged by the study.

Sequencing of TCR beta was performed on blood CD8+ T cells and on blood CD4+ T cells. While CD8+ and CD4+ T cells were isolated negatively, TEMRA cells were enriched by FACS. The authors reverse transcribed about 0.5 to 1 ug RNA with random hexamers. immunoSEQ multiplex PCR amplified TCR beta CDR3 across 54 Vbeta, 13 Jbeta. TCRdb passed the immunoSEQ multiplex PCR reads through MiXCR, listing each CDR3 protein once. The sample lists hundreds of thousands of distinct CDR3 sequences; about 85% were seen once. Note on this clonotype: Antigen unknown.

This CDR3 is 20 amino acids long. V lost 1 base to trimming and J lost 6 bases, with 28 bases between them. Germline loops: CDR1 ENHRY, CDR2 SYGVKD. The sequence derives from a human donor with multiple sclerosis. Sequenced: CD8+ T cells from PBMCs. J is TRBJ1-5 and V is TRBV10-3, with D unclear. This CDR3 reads CAISEFERSWEGGGGQPQHF. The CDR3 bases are TGTGCCATCAGTGAGTTCGAACGATCGTGGGAGGGAGGAGGAGGTCAGCCCCAGCATTTT.